The clone carrying this T cell receptor beta chain was observed at least ten times. Antigen specificity is unknown. The entry originates in a study of T cell repertoires in cytomegalovirus infection. Study background: Both CMV infection and a matching HLA type were indicated by public TCR beta signatures.

Trimming removed 7 bases at V and 3 bases at J, with 10 bases between. Per germline, CDR1 LNHDA and CDR2 SQIVND (reference sequence). CDR3 length: 13 residues. MiXCR, run by TCRdb on the reads, gives a single entry per CDR3 protein. The data hold 250,000 or so distinct CDR3 sequences, with over 15% observed a single time. Study-wide results and caveats: CMV carriers having the relevant HLA were flagged by cumulative public TCR beta family frequency. HLA-C-restricted CMV clonotypes gave the most frequent clonotype in two of eight donors.

The sequencing input was CD8+ T cells from PBMCs. This clonotype was sampled from a human donor in good health (CMV status not recorded). Some clones in this sample may be carry-over from other donors' samples. The chain employs TRBV19 and TRBJ1-5; D uncertain. DNA of the CDR3: TGTGCCAGTACTTGGGCCTCCAATCAGCCCCAGCATTTT. The encoded protein is CASTWASNQPQHF.